The present T cell receptor beta chain was sequenced within a study of cytomegalovirus exposure and HLA in healthy donors. Study context: Tens of millions of unique TCR sequences came from HLA-typed donors in an early release.

13 Jbeta primers and 60 Vbeta primers were used for the PCR. Authors' analysis steps: Later work found about 80 million unique TCR beta chains, with approximately 12 million shared. Sequencing used immunoSEQ multiplex PCR; TCRdb keeps in-frame clones, though not all of them. The D gene and trimming were derived from the DNA, and the V and J assignments and clone size from that table. The sample holds 150,000 to 200,000 clones, 60% to 85% seen once. This clone was observed a handful of times. Its matching antigen is unknown. Looked up from germline, CDR1 is MNHEY and CDR2 is SVGAGI. With V trimmed by 2 bases and J by 10 bases, 8 bases remained unmatched. The CDR3 totals 14 residues. The donors comprised healthy bone marrow donors. Overall study findings and caveats: Several of the most significant clusters appeared linked to common viral pathogens, based on a later analysis.

Specimen: PBMCs. The clonotype comes from a male donor in good health and CMV-seropositive. The rearrangement uses TRBV6-5 and TRBJ2-3; 8 positions agree with TRBD2. The CDR3 spells CASSYGLAADAQYF. For the CDR3, the DNA is TGTGCCAGCAGTTACGGACTAGCTGCCGACGCGCAGTATTTT.